This TCR beta chain stems from a study of T-cell memory formation after mild COVID-19. Turning to the study itself: Across donors, TCR clusters were largely donor specific. Points from the study as a whole: Detection of some responders pre-infection suggested pre-existing cross-reactive memory T cells participated. Mostly located in CM and EM were contracting CD4+ clones, with contracting CD8+ clones located in EMRA.

5'RACE, which relied on constant-segment primers, yielded TCR alpha and TCR beta cDNA libraries carrying sample barcodes and UMIs. Using its own MiXCR run on the 5' RACE reads, TCRdb lists one record per CDR3 protein. The table includes approximately 560,000 distinct CDR3 sequences, roughly 17% detected once. The germline V gene has CDR1 KGHSH and CDR2 LQKENI. V gave up 3 bases and J gave up 0 bases, with 12 bases separating them. The CDR3 totals 17 residues. Of note for this clonotype: Its antigen is undetermined.

The material sequenced was PBMCs or a T cell subset sorted from them (not recorded which). This sequence was found in an adult woman who had mild COVID-19 (a few samples of this study predate the infection). Cell type and time point are not known. The chain links TRBV18 to TRBJ2-6; D is possibly TRBD1 or TRBD2 (5 bases each). CDR3 sequence reads: CASSPPGPSSGANVLTF. The CDR3 coding sequence is TGTGCCAGCTCACCTCCGGGACCCAGCTCTGGGGCCAACGTCCTGACTTTC.